This T cell receptor (beta chain) came from a study of regulatory T cells in long-lasting Graves disease. General study results and limits: Segments TRBV28, TRBJ1-2 and TRBJ2-5 showed preferential usage in persistent disease.

Trimming took off 0 bases at V and 0 bases at J, with 9 bases between the two ends. CDR1 and CDR2 (germline): LGHNT, FRNRAP. This CDR3 region has 15 residues. The TCR beta library used iRepertoire HTBI primers with Arm-PCR amplification of CDR3. MiXCR, run by TCRdb on the multiplex PCR reads, gives a single entry per CDR3 protein. Counted here are some 560,000 distinct CDR3 sequences, 15% to 20% occurring once; the ten biggest clones make up around 25%. At least ten counts were recorded for this clonotype. The antigen is unknown. Documented time point: newly diagnosed GD, antithyroid drugs for less than 3 months. After RNA was extracted from PBMCs, the TCR library was made from it. Graves' disease diagnosis followed American Thyroid Association guidelines. These data also featured in a second study, about T cells in Graves' hyperthyroidism and ophthalmopathy. From that second work: Most clonotypes that expanded in the thyroid above 0.001 also showed up in blood.

The chain couples TRBV12-5 to TRBJ2-7, with D possibly matching TRBD2 (5 bases). The receptor was derived from a woman aged 35-60 years with Graves disease. Sequenced material: peripheral blood mononuclear cells (PBMCs), taken at new diagnosis, from a patient treated with antithyroid drugs. The CDR3 spells CASGLVVGSSYEQYF. The CDR3 DNA reads as TGTGCTAGTGGTTTGGTCGTGGGGAGCTCCTACGAGCAGTACTTC. The variable domain in full, completed from reference TRBV12-5 and TRBJ2-7, reads DARVTQTPRHKVTEMGQEVTMRCQPILGHNTVFWYRQTMMQGLELLAYFRNRAPLDDSGMPKDRFSAEMPDATLATLKIQPSEPRDSAVYFCASGLVVGSSYEQYFGPGTRLTVT.